This TCR beta chain was sequenced for a study of TIL therapy for anti-PD-1-resistant metastatic lung cancer. At the level of the study: Most patients had lung adenocarcinoma. Median tumor mutation burden was under 1.9 mutations per megabase. Study-wide results and caveats: TIL cultures after expansion showed higher clonality and lower diversity than baseline tumor (median roughly 6.3% vs 31%).

Sequencing used immunoSEQ v3. Survey-level samples got approximately 2.1 million read pairs; deep-level samples got about 4.5-6.5 million. Data came from immunoSEQ multiplex PCR; TCRdb stores just in-frame clones and leaves some out. Of thousands of clones listed, more than 70% are singletons. As to this clone: What it recognizes is unknown.

Time point: pre-treatment sample, taken before nivolumab and TIL therapy. Most excised metastases sampled were pleural nodules or supraclavicular lymph nodes. The germline CDR1 and CDR2 sequences are SGHTA and FQGNSA. The CDR3 sequence is 12 residues long. Trimming shortened V by 6 bases and J by 8 bases, and 13 bases separated the two germline ends. This clonotype originated in a person aged 25-80 years with non-small cell lung cancer. J is TRBJ1-2 and V is TRBV7-2; no clear D. The source material was tumor tissue, sampled at baseline. CDR3 sequence: CASSLRAQGYTF. The CDR3 DNA reads TGTGCCAGCAGTCTTAGGGCACAGGGCTACACCTTC.